Following are 16 T cell receptor beta chains from one sample sequenced in a study of siplizumab effects on memory and regulatory T cells. The method was immunoSEQ multiplex PCR; TCRdb's version includes in-frame clones alone and lacks a portion of them. The sample lists roughly 26,000 clones, approximately 80% occurring once. The material sequenced was memory CD4+ T cells sorted from blood. These receptors were collected from a human donor in good health.

J is TRBJ2-7 and V is TRBV25-1; D not certain. The CDR3 consists of 13 residues. CDR1 is MGHDK, CDR2 SYGVNS, per germline. Trimming stripped 3 bases from V and 0 bases from J, with 6 bases between. The CDR3: CASSDPGSYEQYF. CDR3 DNA sequence: TGTGCCAGCAGTGATCCGGGCTCCTACGAGCAGTACTTC.

V and J are TRBV7-8 and TRBJ2-1; 9 positions agree with TRBD2. The germline V gene encodes CDR1 SGHVS and CDR2 FQNEAQ. With V trimmed by 1 base and J by 3 bases, 10 bases remained unmatched. The CDR3 has 18 amino acids. The CDR3 DNA sequence: TGTGCCAGCAGCTTAGTTTCTAGGCGGGAGGGCCTCTACAATGAGCAGTTCTTC. Protein product: CASSLVSRREGLYNEQFF.

Only a few counts were recorded for this clone. The V and J genes are TRBV29-1 and TRBJ2-7; D uncertain. Trimming took off 0 bases at V and 7 bases at J, with 13 bases between the two ends. Germline-derived CDR1 and CDR2 are SQVTM and ANQGSEA. CDR3 length: 13 amino acids. The chain's CDR3 is CSVEEHGSGEQYF. In nucleotides, the CDR3 is TGCAGCGTTGAAGAGCACGGGTCTGGGGAGCAGTACTTC.

The rearrangement joins TRBV5-1 to TRBJ2-3; possibly TRBD1 for D (7 bases). Germline CDR1 SGHRS, CDR2 YFSETQ. The length of the CDR3 is 14 residues. V lost 4 bases and J 8 bases, leaving 17 bases between the germline ends. The CDR3 DNA reads TGCGCCAGCAGCGCGGGGACAGCCGCGAGTACGCAGTATTTT. Protein sequence: CASSAGTAASTQYF.

The chain has TRBV25-1 and TRBJ2-7; D is undetermined. CDR3 size: 11 residues. Germline V gene sequence: CDR1 MGHDK, CDR2 SYGVNS. Trimming shortened V by 3 bases and J by 4 bases, and 4 bases separated the two germline ends. This CDR3 reads CASSDRYEQYF. The CDR3 DNA is TGTGCCAGCAGTGACAGGTACGAGCAGTACTTC.

V is TRBV5-1 and J is TRBJ1-1; D unclear. Per germline, CDR1 SGHRS and CDR2 YFSETQ. The V and J ends lost 6 bases and 4 bases respectively, with 10 bases between them. The CDR3 is 12 amino acids. The CDR3 DNA sequence: TGCGCCAGCACCGACGAGGGCACTGAAGCTTTCTTT. Its translation: CASTDEGTEAFF.

The CDR3 DNA reads as TGTGCCAGCCAACCAGGGGGCGTCTATGGCTACACCTTC. This gives the protein CASQPGGVYGYTF. The rearrangement links TRBV10-3 to TRBJ1-2; TRBD1 agrees at 8 bases. V lost 10 bases and J lost 4; bases outside the gene matches: 8. The CDR3 consists of 13 residues. Looked up from germline, CDR1 is ENHRY and CDR2 is SYGVKD.

The V call is TRBV7-8, the J call TRBJ2-1; D is perhaps TRBD1 (5 bases). Germline-derived CDR1 and CDR2 are SGHVS and FQNEAQ. The CDR3 is made up of 15 amino acids. Between the trimmed V and J ends, which lost 3 bases and 7 bases, there was a span of 16 bases. The CDR3 DNA reads as TGTGCCAGCAGCTTCGTCCAGGGCCTTCAAAATGAGCAGTTCTTC. This sequence encodes CASSFVQGLQNEQFF.

The V and J genes are TRBV19 and TRBJ1-5; D ambiguous. The CDR3 extends over 15 amino acids. Trimming pared 5 bases from V and 0 bases from J, leaving 11 bases between. Looked up from germline, CDR1 is LNHDA and CDR2 is SQIVND (reference sequence). The CDR3 loop is CASSPQATSNQPQHF. DNA of the CDR3: TGTGCCAGTAGTCCCCAGGCGACTAGCAATCAGCCCCAGCATTTT.

V is TRBV10-3 and J is TRBJ2-7; 9 positions agree with TRBD2. V lost 6 bases and J lost 4; bases outside the gene matches: 10. This CDR3 has 15 amino acids. Germline loops: CDR1 ENHRY, CDR2 SYGVKD. CDR3 sequence (DNA): TGTGCCATCAGAAGGAATAGCGGGAGTGAATACGAGCAGTACTTC. It encodes CAIRRNSGSEYEQYF.

A single count supports this clone. The chain uses TRBV5-1 and TRBJ2-3; 16 bases line up with TRBD2. With V trimmed by 5 bases and J by 3 bases, 6 bases remained unmatched. CDR3 size: 17 residues. Germline V gene lookup returns CDR1 SGHRS and CDR2 YFSETQ. CDR3 sequence (DNA): TGCGCCAGCAGGTTGTCGGGACTAGCGGGAGGGACAGATACGCAGTATTTT. Translated, it gives CASRLSGLAGGTDTQYF. Full variable domain (outside the CDR3, taken from reference TRBV5-1 and TRBJ2-3): KAGVTQTPRYLIKTRGQQVTLSCSPISGHRSVSWYQQTPGQGLQFLFEYFSETQRNKGNFPGRFSGRQFSNSRSEMNVSTLELGDSALYLCASRLSGLAGGTDTQYFGPGTRLTVL.

This chain connects TRBV28 to TRBJ2-4, with D possibly being TRBD1 (6 bases). The CDR3 length is 11 residues. Germline V lookup: CDR1 MDHEN, CDR2 SYDVKM. The V and J ends lost 3 bases and 13 bases respectively, with 10 bases between them. The CDR3 loop is CASSFGGLQYF. The CDR3 DNA follows: TGTGCCAGCAGTTTTGGGGGCCTCCAGTACTTC.

The chain uses TRBV10-2 and TRBJ2-7; D unresolved. Looked up from germline, CDR1 is WSHSY and CDR2 is SAAADI. CDR3 length: 14 residues. Between the trimmed V and J ends, which lost 7 bases and 5 bases, there was a span of 18 bases. The CDR3, as DNA: TGCGCCAGCATTAATCCAGCGAGAGCTCACGAGCAGTACTTC. This codes for CASINPARAHEQYF.

The chain uses TRBV19 and TRBJ1-5, with a weak D call TRBD1 (5 bases). Germline CDR1 and CDR2: LNHDA and SQIVND (reference sequence). Trimming stripped 1 base from V and 5 bases from J, with 12 bases between. The length of the CDR3 is 15 residues. The CDR3, as DNA: TGTGCCAGTAGTATAGTCGGGGGTTGGGATCAGCCCCAGCATTTT. Translating it yields CASSIVGGWDQPQHF.

CDR3 loop: CASSLVGTHYNEQFF. Written as DNA, the CDR3 is TGTGCCAGCAGCTTGGTCGGGACACATTACAATGAGCAGTTCTTC. The J gene is TRBJ2-1, the V gene TRBV5-6, with D perhaps matching TRBD1 (6 bases). Trimming left V 0 bases short and J 4 bases short, with 11 bases between. The CDR3 consists of 15 residues. Germline V gene sequence: CDR1 SGHDT, CDR2 YYEEEE.

The rearrangement joins TRBV28 to TRBJ2-7; D tentatively reads TRBD1 or TRBD2 (5 bases each). V was pared by 0 bases and J by 7 bases, with 19 bases between. Germline CDR1 reads MDHEN; CDR2 reads SYDVKM. This CDR3 is 16 amino acids long. Written as DNA, the CDR3 is TGTGCCAGCAGTTTATGGGCGTCAGGGAGAAAACAAGAGCAGTACTTC. Its translation is CASSLWASGRKQEQYF.